These 28 T cell receptor beta chains share one sample of origin, sequenced in a study of CD8 T cells in ankylosing spondylitis. TCRdb re-analysed the 5' RACE reads in MiXCR, keeping a single row per CDR3 protein. The sample carries 250,000 to 300,000 distinct CDR3 sequences, roughly 20% recorded once. Sequencing input: blood, either unsorted or a sorted T cell fraction (not recorded which). These receptors all stem from a male donor with ankylosing spondylitis or in good health (not recorded which).

The CDR3 DNA reads TGTGCCAGCAGTTACTCAGGGTTAGAGACCCAGTACTTC. Amino acid sequence: CASSYSGLETQYF. The chain has TRBV6-5 and TRBJ2-5; D remains unclear. The CDR3 loop spans 13 amino acids. V lost 0 bases to trimming and J lost 4 bases, with 6 bases between them. Germline CDR1 is MNHEY and CDR2 is SVGAGI.

This clonotype occurred a few times. V usage is TRBV20-1 and J usage is TRBJ2-3; no clear D gene. The CDR3 covers 12 residues. Looked up from germline, CDR1 is DFQATT and CDR2 is SNEGSKA (reference sequence). CDR3 DNA sequence: TGCAGGGTCACCGGGTCCACAGATACGCAGTATTTT. This sequence encodes CRVTGSTDTQYF.

This clonotype was observed at least ten times. The chain is built from TRBV10-3 and TRBJ2-2; D is ambiguous. Germline lookup yields CDR1 ENHRY and CDR2 SYGVKD. Trimming removed 2 bases at V and 1 base at J, with 20 bases between. The CDR3 has 19 amino acids. CDR3 loop: CAISENLVTTFLNTGELFF. CDR3 coding DNA: TGTGCCATCAGTGAGAACCTGGTGACAACCTTTTTGAACACCGGGGAGCTGTTTTTT.

This clonotype was detected a few times. At one boundary the junction diverges from the germline segment, which might be a read error. The chain carries TRBV20-1 and TRBJ1-2; no clear D gene. Germline V gene lookup returns CDR1 DFQATT and CDR2 SNEGSKA (reference sequence). CDR3 size: 8 residues. The CDR3 nucleotides are TGCAGTGCTAGTCCACTACAATTC. As protein: CSASPLQF.

This chain joins TRBV5-1 and TRBJ1-1; TRBD1 might be the D (5 bases). Trimming pared 3 bases from V and 7 bases from J, leaving 13 bases between. Germline values: CDR1 SGHRS, CDR2 YFSETQ. This CDR3 region has 13 residues. CDR3 DNA sequence: TGCGCCAGCAGCTCCCGGGGGGATGGTGAAGCTTTCTTT. Translation: CASSSRGDGEAFF.

The chain employs TRBV5-1 and TRBJ2-3; possible D gene TRBD2, 7 bases. The length of the CDR3 is 14 residues. The germline V and J ends were trimmed by 4 bases and 5 bases, with 14 bases remaining between them. Germline CDR1 reads SGHRS; CDR2 reads YFSETQ. CDR3 sequence reads: CASSDGGAEDTQYF. DNA of the CDR3: TGCGCCAGCAGCGATGGGGGGGCTGAAGATACGCAGTATTTT.

Notes on this clonotype: One end of the junction varies from germline; a read error may be responsible. The gene calls are TRBV12-3 or TRBV12-4 and TRBJ2-2; D assignment may be TRBD1 or TRBD2 (5 bases each). The CDR3 extends over 14 amino acids. The CDR3 nucleotides are TGTGCCAGCGGGGGATGGGGAAGCACCGGGGAGATGTTTTTT. Translation: CASGGWGSTGEMFF.

The gene calls are TRBV12-3 or TRBV12-4 and TRBJ1-1, with unresolved D. V lost 0 bases to trimming and J lost 8 bases, with 4 bases between them. This CDR3 is built from 11 residues. DNA for the CDR3: TGTGCCAGCAGTTTAGCTCGGGAAGCTTTCTTT. Protein: CASSLAREAFF.

This clonotype was counted at least ten times. This sequence joins TRBV12-3 or TRBV12-4 and TRBJ2-1; 8 bases map to TRBD1. CDR3 length: 15 residues. After removal of 5 bases from V and 1 base from J, the junction contained 4 bases not matched to a gene. Here the CDR3 reads CASSPTGGSYNEQFF. CDR3 bases: TGTGCCAGCAGTCCTACAGGGGGGTCCTACAATGAGCAGTTCTTC.

V is TRBV12-3 or TRBV12-4 and J is TRBJ2-1; 7 bases map to TRBD2. The CDR3 spans 15 residues. V gave up 8 bases and J gave up 5 bases; unmatched junction bases: 12. CDR3 residues: CASFGGGGTHNEQFF. In nucleotides, the CDR3 is TGTGCCAGCTTCGGTGGGGGGGGTACTCACAATGAGCAGTTCTTC.

This clonotype has a handful of counts. The rearrangement links TRBV28 to TRBJ2-7; TRBD1 matches 8 bases. The ends lost 6 bases at V and 8 bases at J; junction bases unmatched: 6. There are 12 residues in the CDR3. Germline CDR1 is MDHEN and CDR2 is SYDVKM. The DNA of the CDR3 is TGTGCCAGCAGCAAGGGACAGGCAAAGCAGTACGTC. Its protein is CASSKGQAKQYV.

In DNA, the CDR3 is TGTGCCAGCAGTTTATCGATGTCCGCCGGGTTTCACTACGAGCAGTACGTC. Residues: CASSLSMSAGFHYEQYV. The chain recombines TRBV27 with TRBJ2-7; no clear D. V was trimmed by 0 bases and J by 3 bases, leaving 18 bases between them. The germline V gene has CDR1 MNHEY and CDR2 SMNVEV (reference sequence). The CDR3 sequence is 17 residues long.

The chain recombines TRBV4-1 with TRBJ1-5; TRBD1 is a possible D gene (5 bases). V was trimmed by 0 bases and J by 0 bases, leaving 18 bases between them. Germline lookup yields CDR1 MGHRA and CDR2 YSYEKL. The CDR3 has 19 amino acids. The DNA of the CDR3 is TGCGCCAGCAGCCAAGATTACGGCGGGGGGGAACCTAGCAATCAGCCCCAGCATTTT. Its protein product is CASSQDYGGGEPSNQPQHF.

This clonotype has a handful of counts. The chain uses TRBV4-1 and TRBJ2-1; D call uncertain. Germline V gives CDR1 MGHRA, CDR2 YSYEKL. There are 15 residues in the CDR3. V shed 0 bases and J shed 4 bases, with 10 bases lying between them. CDR3: CASSQESARYNEQFF. The CDR3 DNA reads TGCGCCAGCAGCCAAGAAAGTGCCAGATACAATGAGCAGTTCTTC.

The chain recombines TRBV12-3 or TRBV12-4 with TRBJ2-5; 10 nucleotides agree with TRBD2. J gave up 5 bases and V 5 bases, and 5 bases lay outside the gene matches. This CDR3 is built from 14 residues. The CDR3: CASSPSGSRETQYF. In nucleotides, the CDR3 is TGTGCCAGCAGTCCTAGCGGGAGTCGGGAGACCCAGTACTTC.

The chain uses TRBV5-5 and TRBJ1-5; the D is unclear. Germline CDR1 and CDR2: SGHKS and YYEKEE (reference sequence). This CDR3 contains 14 residues. V was cut by 0 bases and J by 6 bases, with 10 bases left in between. CDR3 sequence: CASSLEGTPQPQHF. In DNA, the CDR3 is TGTGCCAGCAGCTTGGAGGGAACTCCTCAGCCCCAGCATTTT.

CDR3: CSARTGFNEQFF. In DNA form, the CDR3 reads TGCAGTGCTCGGACAGGATTCAATGAGCAGTTCTTC. The V and J genes are TRBV20-1 and TRBJ2-1, with 7 nucleotides matching TRBD1. The germline CDR1 and CDR2 sequences are DFQATT and SNEGSKA (reference sequence). The CDR3 is 12 amino acids. Trimming at V came to 5 bases and at J to 6 bases, leaving 4 bases not matched to a gene.

This chain links TRBV5-1 with TRBJ2-3; 9 bases are a match to TRBD2. V lost 0 bases, J lost 2 bases, and 7 bases stayed unmatched. CDR3 size: 17 residues. Germline V lookup: CDR1 SGHRS, CDR2 YFSETQ. CDR3 coding DNA: TGCGCCAGCAGCTTGGGGCCGGGACTAGCTTTCACAGATACGCAGTATTTT. This codes for CASSLGPGLAFTDTQYF.

In its sample, this clonotype was seen a few times. The V gene is TRBV4-1, the J gene TRBJ1-1; weak D call: TRBD1 (6 bases). Germline-derived CDR1 and CDR2 are MGHRA and YSYEKL. The CDR3 is 16 residues long. The germline V and J ends were trimmed by 0 bases and 3 bases, with 14 bases remaining between them. Here the CDR3 reads CASSQESRGGDTEAFF. For the CDR3, the DNA is TGCGCCAGCAGCCAAGAAAGCAGGGGAGGGGACACTGAAGCTTTCTTT.

The J gene is TRBJ2-1, the V gene TRBV20-1; the match to TRBD2 covers 9 bases. The V gene's germline CDR1 is DFQATT and CDR2 SNEGSKA (reference sequence). J gave up 4 bases and V 5 bases, and 6 bases lay outside the gene matches. The CDR3 has 14 residues. CDR3 sequence: CSAPSAGGYNEQFF. CDR3 sequence (DNA): TGCAGTGCTCCCTCGGCGGGGGGGTACAATGAGCAGTTCTTC.

This rearrangement joins TRBV11-3 to TRBJ2-1; tentative D call: TRBD2 (6 bases). The CDR3 runs 17 residues. The V end lost 5 bases, the J end lost 7 bases, and 24 bases lay between the germline ends. Germline-derived CDR1 and CDR2 are SGHNT and YENEEA. This CDR3 is CASSGRGRGLSGNEQFF. In nucleotides, the CDR3 is TGTGCCAGCAGCGGTAGAGGACGGGGACTGTCTGGGAATGAGCAGTTCTTC.

This clonotype has more than one count but fewer than ten. This chain links TRBV7-2 with TRBJ1-1; no clear D gene. V was cut by 5 bases and J by 6 bases, with 10 bases left in between. The CDR3 has 12 amino acids. Germline V gene sequence: CDR1 SGHTA, CDR2 FQGNSA. The CDR3 coding sequence is TGTGCCAGCAGCCTCCGGCTCCCTGAAGCTTTCTTT. Protein: CASSLRLPEAFF.

This clonotype was counted at least ten times. The chain uses TRBV7-8 and TRBJ2-7; D is unclear. The CDR3 is 14 amino acids. CDR1 SGHVS and CDR2 FQNEAQ come from the germline V gene. The V end was cut by 0 bases, the J end by 4 bases, with 10 bases between. DNA of the CDR3: TGTGCCAGCAGCTTAGCGCTCACAGCATACGAGCAGTACGTC. Protein product: CASSLALTAYEQYV.

The V gene is TRBV4-2, the J gene TRBJ1-1; D remains ambiguous. CDR1 LGHNA and CDR2 YNFKEQ come from the germline V gene. V gave up 4 bases and J gave up 5 bases, with 14 bases separating them. CDR3 length equals 14 residues. CDR3 residues: CASSPGPLGTEAFF. CDR3 DNA: TGTGCCAGCAGCCCTGGGCCGTTGGGTACTGAAGCTTTCTTT.

The chain employs TRBV5-1 and TRBJ2-5; maybe TRBD1 (5 bases). The V and J ends lost 5 bases and 4 bases respectively, with 12 bases between them. Germline CDR1 and CDR2: SGHRS and YFSETQ. The CDR3 spans 13 residues. Written as DNA, the CDR3 is TGCGCCAGCAGAGAGACAGCTCCAGAGACCCAGTACTTC. Translation: CASRETAPETQYF.

This clonotype was seen only a few times. The V and J genes are TRBV14 and TRBJ2-1; the match to TRBD2 covers 7 bases. CDR3 length equals 16 residues. Trimming took 4 bases from V and 7 from J; bases not matched to a gene: 13. Germline V gene lookup returns CDR1 SGHDN and CDR2 FVKESK. CDR3 DNA: TGTGCCAGCAGCCCATTCGAGGGGCGGGAGAAAAATGAGCAGTTCTTC. Its translation is CASSPFEGREKNEQFF.

This sequence joins TRBV10-3 and TRBJ2-7, with D perhaps matching TRBD2 (6 bases). The CDR3 has 13 amino acids. Trimming took 1 base from V and 3 from J, leaving 7 bases between them. Germline V CDR1 and CDR2: ENHRY, SYGVKD. CDR3 DNA sequence: TGTGCCATCAGTGAGTTTAGCGGCTACGAGCAGTACGTC. This encodes CAISEFSGYEQYV.

This clonotype was counted many times. This sequence joins TRBV4-1 and TRBJ2-7; 8 bases match TRBD2. CDR3 length: 15 residues. Losses at the gene ends were 3 bases for V and 5 bases for J; bases not matched to a gene: 9. Germline V CDR1 and CDR2: MGHRA, YSYEKL. The CDR3 DNA sequence: TGCGCCAGCAGCCAGCTAGCGGGTTCAGGCCACGAGCAGTACGTC. Amino acid sequence: CASSQLAGSGHEQYV.